This passage covers 22 T cell receptor beta chains from one sample sequenced in a study of vaccination effects on CD4 cells after COVID-19. Their target antigens are unknown. Expansion with viral peptide pools was applied to antigen-specific CD4+ T cells by the ViraFEST assay prior to sequencing. Researchers isolated CD4+ T cells once roughly nine days of culture had elapsed. Nobody among the vaccine recipients had prior SARS-CoV-2 infection (nucleocapsid antibodies were negative). Generated by immunoSEQ multiplex PCR, the TCRdb table keeps only in-frame clones and is missing some. The profile shows more than 20,000 clones, approximately 70% of them singletons. The specimen comprised CD4+ T cells from PBMCs cultured with HCoV-OC43 spike peptides, sampled before COVID-19 vaccination. Sample subset: HCoV-OC43 spike overlapping peptide pool stimulation. Every receptor here comes from a human donor who received a COVID-19 vaccine.

V and J are TRBV6-5 and TRBJ2-7; TRBD1 matches 9 bases. V shed 2 bases and J 3 bases; nucleotides not matched to a gene: 5. The CDR3 is 15 residues long. The germline CDR1 and CDR2 sequences are MNHEY and SVGAGI. CDR3 sequence (DNA): TGTGCCAGCAGTTACATGACAGGGGGAGGCTACGAGCAGTACTTC. This gives the protein CASSYMTGGGYEQYF.

V and J are TRBV6-5 and TRBJ1-1; no clear D gene. Germline lookup yields CDR1 MNHEY and CDR2 SVGAGI. The CDR3 sequence is 13 residues long. The ends were cut back, 7 bases at V and 11 bases at J, with 20 bases in the middle. The CDR3 DNA reads as TGTGCCAGCAACCACGGGTTTGACACCGGGGCTTTCTTT. Protein: CASNHGFDTGAFF.

The rearrangement joins TRBV5-1 to TRBJ2-7; 8 bases match TRBD1. The CDR3 sequence is 15 residues long. The V gene end was trimmed by 0 bases and the J gene end by 3 bases; junction bases not matched to a gene: 5. The germline gives CDR1 SGHRS, CDR2 YFSETQ. DNA of the CDR3: TGCGCCAGCAGCTTGGGTAGCGACAGGGGCTACGAGCAGTACTTC. Its protein is CASSLGSDRGYEQYF.

This CDR3 reads CASSYGTQYF. For the CDR3, the DNA is TGTGCCAGCAGTTACGGGACCCAGTACTTC. The chain combines TRBV6-5 with TRBJ2-5, with D unclear. This CDR3 is built from 10 residues. The ends were cut back, 2 bases at V and 7 bases at J, with 2 bases in the middle. Germline-derived CDR1 and CDR2 are MNHEY and SVGAGI.

The V and J genes are TRBV5-1 and TRBJ1-2, with a tentative D call TRBD1 (6 bases). The CDR3 contains 13 residues. Trimming pared 1 base from V and 6 bases from J, leaving 10 bases between. From germline, CDR1 is SGHRS and CDR2 YFSETQ. DNA for the CDR3: TGCGCCAGCAGCTTGAGGGGGGGTCATGGCTACACCTTC. This translates into CASSLRGGHGYTF.

This clone was detected only a few times. A read error may account for a junction end that differs from germline. The chain recombines TRBV7-2 with TRBJ2-2; 12 bases align to TRBD2. CDR3 size: 16 residues. Germline-derived CDR1 and CDR2 are SGHTA and FQGNSA. The CDR3 DNA sequence: TGTGCCAGCAGCCTAGCGGGGGGGCCGGGCACCGGGGAGCTGTTTTTT. Its translation: CASSLAGGPGTGELFF.

A few counts support this clone. This sequence joins TRBV7-2 and TRBJ2-1; 9 nucleotides match TRBD1. Germline V gene sequence: CDR1 SGHTA, CDR2 FQGNSA. The V gene end was trimmed by 5 bases and the J gene end by 0 bases; junction bases not matched to a gene: 2. The CDR3 is 15 residues long. The CDR3 reads CASSMDRGSYNEQFF. For the CDR3, the DNA is TGTGCCAGCAGCATGGACAGGGGCTCCTACAATGAGCAGTTCTTC.

The chain links TRBV2 to TRBJ2-4, with 8 bases that match TRBD2. The trim removed 6 bases at V and 0 bases at J, leaving 1 base unmatched. The germline gives CDR1 SNHLY, CDR2 FYNNEI. The CDR3 covers 14 residues. CDR3 sequence: CASRLAEAKNIQYF. CDR3 in DNA: TGTGCCAGCAGACTAGCGGAAGCCAAAAACATTCAGTACTTC.

J is TRBJ1-1 and V is TRBV3-1 (or the pseudogene TRBV3-2); 7 bases fit TRBD1. This CDR3 region has 15 residues. Unmatched junction bases numbered 9, after V lost 4 bases and J lost 4 bases. Germline V gives CDR1 LGHDT, CDR2 YNNKEL (reference sequence). The CDR3 nucleotides read TGTGCCAGCAGCCGAGAACAGGGGAGGCGCACTGAAGCTTTCTTT. This encodes CASSREQGRRTEAFF.

J is TRBJ2-4 and V is TRBV3-1 (or the pseudogene TRBV3-2), with 10 nucleotides matching TRBD1. This CDR3 comprises 14 residues. Trimming removed 5 bases from V and 4 bases from J; junction bases left unmatched: 2. In germline, CDR1 is LGHDT, CDR2 YNNKEL (reference sequence). CDR3 sequence reads: CASSVDRGKNIQYF. The CDR3 nucleotides are TGTGCCAGCAGCGTGGACAGGGGGAAAAACATTCAGTACTTC.

The chain links TRBV2 to TRBJ2-3, with TRBD2 identical over 8 bases. Germline assignment: CDR1 SNHLY and CDR2 FYNNEI. The CDR3 is 14 residues long. The V gene end was trimmed by 7 bases and the J gene end by 0 bases; junction bases not matched to a gene: 3. The CDR3 DNA reads TGTGCCAGCATACTAGCGGCAAGCACAGATACGCAGTATTTT. Protein product: CASILAASTDTQYF.

The J gene is TRBJ1-1, the V gene TRBV5-1; no clear D. This CDR3 comprises 14 residues. Germline V gene sequence: CDR1 SGHRS, CDR2 YFSETQ. The V and J ends lost 0 bases and 1 base respectively, with 7 bases between them. As DNA, the CDR3 is TGCGCCAGCAGCTTGGCACAGACGAACACTGAAGCTTTCTTT. This sequence encodes CASSLAQTNTEAFF.

This clone was observed a handful of times. J is TRBJ1-5 and V is TRBV30; no firm D call. V lost 0 bases, J lost 3 bases, and 9 bases lay in between. The CDR3 is made up of 14 amino acids. Germline V CDR1 and CDR2: GTSNPN, SVGIG (reference sequence). In nucleotides, the CDR3 is TGTGCCTGGAGTGTTACGACAAACAATCAGCCCCAGCATTTT. It specifies CAWSVTTNNQPQHF.

The rearrangement links TRBV19 to TRBJ2-2; D may correspond to TRBD1 or TRBD2 (5 bases each). Trimming left V 3 bases short and J 6 bases short, with 20 bases between. Germline lookup yields CDR1 LNHDA and CDR2 SQIVND (reference sequence). This CDR3 region has 17 residues. In DNA, the CDR3 is TGTGCCAGTAGTATCCACGGCAGGGAGTTCCTCCCCGGGGAGCTGTTTTTT. This sequence encodes CASSIHGREFLPGELFF.

This chain connects TRBV6-5 to TRBJ2-7, with D perhaps TRBD1 (6 bases). V lost 7 bases and J 4 bases, leaving 14 bases between the germline ends. The CDR3 has 13 amino acids. The germline V gene encodes CDR1 MNHEY and CDR2 SVGAGI. CDR3 DNA sequence: TGTGCCAGCATACAGGGTGGAAGATACGAGCAGTACTTC. Protein product: CASIQGGRYEQYF.

V is TRBV5-4 and J is TRBJ2-7; D remains unclear. This CDR3 has 14 amino acids. The germline V and J ends were trimmed by 4 bases and 3 bases, with 14 bases remaining between them. Germline loops: CDR1 SGHNT, CDR2 YYREEE (reference sequence). The CDR3: CASSLGTVVYEQYF. The CDR3 nucleotides are TGTGCCAGCAGCCTTGGAACCGTAGTCTACGAGCAGTACTTC. Complete variable domain (other parts from reference TRBV5-4 and TRBJ2-7): ETGVTQSPTHLIKTRGQQVTLRCSSQSGHNTVSWYQQALGQGPQFIFQYYREEENGRGNFPPRFSGLQFPNYSSELNVNALELDDSALYLCASSLGTVVYEQYFGPGTRLTVT.

This clone was found a few times. V is TRBV6-6 and J is TRBJ1-1, with 7 bases lining up with TRBD1. Germline V gene sequence: CDR1 MNHNY, CDR2 SVGAGI (reference sequence). The CDR3 has 16 amino acids. V was clipped by 2 bases and J by 0 bases; unmatched bases: 6. In nucleotides, the CDR3 is TGTGCCAGCAGTTACCCGAGGAGGGGGCTGAACACTGAAGCTTTCTTT. Translated: CASSYPRRGLNTEAFF.

The J gene is TRBJ2-1, the V gene TRBV6-2 or TRBV6-3, with D maybe TRBD2 (6 bases). CDR1 and CDR2 from the germline V gene are MNHEY and SVGEGT. The CDR3 has 14 residues. Trimming cost V 4 bases and J 0 bases, with 7 bases left between them. The CDR3 here is CASSWGDSYNEQFF. In DNA form, the CDR3 reads TGTGCCAGCAGTTGGGGGGACTCCTACAATGAGCAGTTCTTC.

The CDR3 sequence is CASSSSGGEQFF. The CDR3 DNA follows: TGCGCCAGCAGCTCTAGCGGGGGTGAGCAGTTCTTC. J is TRBJ2-1 and V is TRBV5-1; 10 bases fit TRBD2. Germline V gives CDR1 SGHRS, CDR2 YFSETQ. The CDR3 has 12 residues. V was pared by 3 bases and J by 9 bases, with 0 bases of the junction left unmatched. Using reference TRBV5-1 and TRBJ2-1 for the parts outside the CDR3, the full variable domain is KAGVTQTPRYLIKTRGQQVTLSCSPISGHRSVSWYQQTPGQGLQFLFEYFSETQRNKGNFPGRFSGRQFSNSRSEMNVSTLELGDSALYLCASSSSGGEQFFGPGTRLTVL.

This clone was counted only a few times. The CDR3 DNA is TGTGCCAGCGAACTAGGCCATGAGCAGTTCTTC. This gives the protein CASELGHEQFF. This chain connects TRBV2 to TRBJ2-1; perhaps TRBD2 as D (5 bases). The CDR3 loop spans 11 amino acids. Germline V CDR1 and CDR2: SNHLY, FYNNEI. The V end lost 8 bases, the J end lost 8 bases, and 10 bases lay between the germline ends.

This clone was detected only once. This sequence joins TRBV19 and TRBJ2-1, with 10 bases aligning to TRBD2. CDR3 length: 14 residues. Germline assignment: CDR1 LNHDA and CDR2 SQIVND (reference sequence). J gave up 8 bases and V 3 bases, and 4 bases lay outside the gene matches. The CDR3 protein is CASSILAGVYEQFF. In DNA, the CDR3 is TGTGCCAGTAGTATCCTAGCGGGAGTTTATGAGCAGTTCTTC.

This chain uses TRBV9 with TRBJ2-2, with D maybe TRBD2 (6 bases). This CDR3 has 16 residues. The V and J ends lost 0 bases and 4 bases respectively, with 13 bases between them. Germline lookup yields CDR1 SGDLS and CDR2 YYNGEE. CDR3 protein: CASSVAGGTLTGELFF. CDR3 in DNA: TGTGCCAGCAGCGTAGCAGGAGGGACCCTCACCGGGGAGCTGTTTTTT.